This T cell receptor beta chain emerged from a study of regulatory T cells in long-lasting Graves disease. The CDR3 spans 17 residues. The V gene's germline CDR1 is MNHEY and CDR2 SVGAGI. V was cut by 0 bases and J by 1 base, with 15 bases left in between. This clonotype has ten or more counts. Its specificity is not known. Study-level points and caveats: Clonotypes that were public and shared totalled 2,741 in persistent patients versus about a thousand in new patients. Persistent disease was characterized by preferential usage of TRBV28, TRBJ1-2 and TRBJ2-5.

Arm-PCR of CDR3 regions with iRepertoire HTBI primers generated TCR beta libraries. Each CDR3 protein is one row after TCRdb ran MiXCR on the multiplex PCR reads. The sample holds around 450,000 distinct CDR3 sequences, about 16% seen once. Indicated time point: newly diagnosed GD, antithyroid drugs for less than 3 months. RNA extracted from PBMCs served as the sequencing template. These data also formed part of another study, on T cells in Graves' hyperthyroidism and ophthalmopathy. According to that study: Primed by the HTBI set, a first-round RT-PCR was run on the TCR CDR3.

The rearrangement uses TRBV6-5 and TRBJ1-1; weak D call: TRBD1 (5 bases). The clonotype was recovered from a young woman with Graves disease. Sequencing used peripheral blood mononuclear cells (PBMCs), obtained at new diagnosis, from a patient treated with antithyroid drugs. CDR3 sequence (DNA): TGTGCCAGCAGTTACTCGAGAAGGAGGGGAGGGAACACTGAAGCTTTCTTT. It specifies CASSYSRRRGGNTEAFF.